This T cell receptor (beta chain) was obtained from a study of shared clonotypes between healthy human individuals. Background on the study: Each donor had three CD4 naive, three CD4 memory, two CD8 naive and one CD8 memory plate.

Trimming shortened V by 4 bases and J by 5 bases, and 8 bases separated the two germline ends. The germline V gene has CDR1 SQVTM and CDR2 ANQGSEA. CDR3 length: 12 amino acids. The naive CD8 subset, CD45RO-negative cells positively selected for CCR7, excluded terminally differentiated effector memory CD45RA+ cells. Adult donors, all healthy and HIV-negative, had no recent acute infections or vaccinations. At deep level, the assay was performed. Using roughly 180 ng DNA, approximately 30,000 T cell genomes, the sorted-subset replicate PCRs were run. This table comes from immunoSEQ multiplex PCR, and its TCRdb copy is limited to in-frame clones, with some not included. The top ten hold more than 1.5% of the sample, which has millions of clones, about 93% seen once.

V is TRBV29-1 and J is TRBJ2-2; no firm D call. Specimen: naive CD8+ T cells from PBMCs. The receptor comes from a man younger than 30 in good health. Some clones in this sample may be carry-over from other donors' samples. CDR3 protein: CSVAGFTGELFF. The CDR3 coding sequence is TGCAGCGTTGCTGGATTTACCGGGGAGCTGTTTTTT.